This record covers a single T cell receptor beta chain. These data belong to a study of blood T cell repertoires in COVID-19. Study as a whole: From the United States, Italy and Spain came samples of acute and convalescent COVID-19. From T cells, B-cell-depleted T cells, or PBMCs came the material, which was cDNA or gDNA.

Under the authors' procedure: Using reference gene primer amplification, nucleated cell counts were estimated. TCRdb's table, derived via immunoSEQ multiplex PCR, lists solely in-frame clones and lacks some. V and J calls and clone size follow that table, whereas D and trimming were derived from the DNA. The profile shows fewer than 85,000 clones, roughly four fifths of them singletons. CDR1 MNHEY and CDR2 SVGAGI come from the germline V gene. The CDR3 extends over 14 amino acids. Trimming stripped 6 bases from V and 1 base from J, with 12 bases between. Sequenced sample: peripheral blood. The chain has TRBV6-5 and TRBJ1-1; no clear D. This TCR came from a woman aged 55-75 years with acute or convalescent COVID-19. In nucleotides, the CDR3 is TGTGCCAGCAGCCCCCCCCAGTCGAACACTGAAGCTTTCTTT. Amino acid sequence: CASSPPQSNTEAFF.